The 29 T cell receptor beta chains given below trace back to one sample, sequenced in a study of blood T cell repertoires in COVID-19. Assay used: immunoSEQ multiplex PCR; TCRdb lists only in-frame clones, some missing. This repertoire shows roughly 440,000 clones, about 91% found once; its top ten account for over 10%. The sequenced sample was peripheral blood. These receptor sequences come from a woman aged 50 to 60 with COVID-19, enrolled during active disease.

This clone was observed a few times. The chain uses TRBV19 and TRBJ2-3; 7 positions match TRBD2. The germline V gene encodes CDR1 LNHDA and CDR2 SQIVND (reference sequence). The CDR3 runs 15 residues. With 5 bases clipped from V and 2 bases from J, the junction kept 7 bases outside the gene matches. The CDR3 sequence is CASSLQRGITDTQYF. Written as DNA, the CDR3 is TGTGCCAGTAGTCTCCAGCGGGGAATCACAGATACGCAGTATTTT.

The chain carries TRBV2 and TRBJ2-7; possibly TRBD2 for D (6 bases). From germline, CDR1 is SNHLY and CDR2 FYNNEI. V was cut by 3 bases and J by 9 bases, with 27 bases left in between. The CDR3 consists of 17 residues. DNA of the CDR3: TGTGCCAGCAGTGAGTCGGGGGTAATGTTTTCCTCTTATTCGCAGTACTTC. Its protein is CASSESGVMFSSYSQYF.

CDR3 DNA: TGTGCCAGCAGCCCCGGGACAGGGGGTGAAAAACTGTTTTTT. It is translated as CASSPGTGGEKLFF. The rearrangement uses TRBV5-8 and TRBJ1-4; 11 nucleotides line up with TRBD1. This CDR3 comprises 14 residues. CDR1 and CDR2 (germline): SGHTS, YDEGEE. V lost 4 bases to trimming and J lost 7 bases; unmatched junction nucleotides: 3.

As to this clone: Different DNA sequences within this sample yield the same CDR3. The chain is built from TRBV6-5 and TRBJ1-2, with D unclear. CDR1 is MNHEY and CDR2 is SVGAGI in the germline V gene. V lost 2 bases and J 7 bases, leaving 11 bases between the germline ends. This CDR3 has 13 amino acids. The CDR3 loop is CASSYDRVGGYTF. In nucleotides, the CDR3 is TGTGCCAGCAGTTACGATCGGGTTGGTGGCTACACCTTC.

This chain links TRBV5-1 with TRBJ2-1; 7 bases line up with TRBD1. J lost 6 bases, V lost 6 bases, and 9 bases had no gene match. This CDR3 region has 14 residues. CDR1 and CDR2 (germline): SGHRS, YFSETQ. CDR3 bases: TGCGCCAGCAACTTACAGGGGCCGGCCAATGAGCAGTTCTTC. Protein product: CASNLQGPANEQFF.

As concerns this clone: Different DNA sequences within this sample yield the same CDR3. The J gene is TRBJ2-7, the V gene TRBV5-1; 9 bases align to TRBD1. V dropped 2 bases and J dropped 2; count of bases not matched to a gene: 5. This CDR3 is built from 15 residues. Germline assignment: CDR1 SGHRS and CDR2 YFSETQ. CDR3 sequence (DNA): TGCGCCAGCAGCTTTTTGGGACAGGGCCCCTACGAGCAGTACTTC. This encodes CASSFLGQGPYEQYF.

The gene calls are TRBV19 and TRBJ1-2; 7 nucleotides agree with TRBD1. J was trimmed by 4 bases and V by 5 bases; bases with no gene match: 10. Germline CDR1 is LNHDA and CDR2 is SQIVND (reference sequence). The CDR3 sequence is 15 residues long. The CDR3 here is CASSPSPGQFYGYTF. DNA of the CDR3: TGTGCCAGTAGTCCCTCACCGGGACAGTTCTATGGCTACACCTTC.

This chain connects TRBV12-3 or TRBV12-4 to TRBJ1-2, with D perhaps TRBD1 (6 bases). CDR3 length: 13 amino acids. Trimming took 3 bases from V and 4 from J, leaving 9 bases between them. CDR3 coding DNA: TGTGCCAGCAGTTTTATGACAGGCTATGGCTACACCTTC. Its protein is CASSFMTGYGYTF.

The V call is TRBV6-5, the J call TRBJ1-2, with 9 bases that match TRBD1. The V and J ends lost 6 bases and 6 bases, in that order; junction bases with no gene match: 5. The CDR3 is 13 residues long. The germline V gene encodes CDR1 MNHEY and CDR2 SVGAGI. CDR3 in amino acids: CASRLQGADGYTF. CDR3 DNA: TGTGCCAGCAGGCTACAGGGGGCCGATGGCTACACCTTC.

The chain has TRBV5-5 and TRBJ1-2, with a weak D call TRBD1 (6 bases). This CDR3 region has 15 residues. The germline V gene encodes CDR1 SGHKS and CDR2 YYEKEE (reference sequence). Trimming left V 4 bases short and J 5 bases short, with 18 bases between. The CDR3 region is CASSHEAGDGYGYTF. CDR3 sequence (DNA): TGTGCCAGCAGCCACGAGGCAGGGGATGGTTATGGCTACACCTTC.

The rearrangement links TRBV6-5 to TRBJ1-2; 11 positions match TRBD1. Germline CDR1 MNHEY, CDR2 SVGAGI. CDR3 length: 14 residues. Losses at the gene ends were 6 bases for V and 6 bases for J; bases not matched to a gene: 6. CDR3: CASRGQGAGHGYTF. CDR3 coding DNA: TGTGCCAGCAGAGGACAGGGGGCCGGGCATGGCTACACCTTC.

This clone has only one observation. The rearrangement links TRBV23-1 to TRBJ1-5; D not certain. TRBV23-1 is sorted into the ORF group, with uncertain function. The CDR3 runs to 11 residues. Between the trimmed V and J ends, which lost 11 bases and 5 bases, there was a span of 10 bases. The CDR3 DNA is TGCGCCGAACGGAGGGATCAGCCCCAGCATTTT. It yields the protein CAERRDQPQHF.

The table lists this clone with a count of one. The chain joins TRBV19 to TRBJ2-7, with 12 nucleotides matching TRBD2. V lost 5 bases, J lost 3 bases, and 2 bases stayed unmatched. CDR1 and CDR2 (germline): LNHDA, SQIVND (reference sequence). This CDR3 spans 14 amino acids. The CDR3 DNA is TGTGCCAGTAGTCCGGGACTAGCGGGCTACGAGCAGTACTTC. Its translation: CASSPGLAGYEQYF.

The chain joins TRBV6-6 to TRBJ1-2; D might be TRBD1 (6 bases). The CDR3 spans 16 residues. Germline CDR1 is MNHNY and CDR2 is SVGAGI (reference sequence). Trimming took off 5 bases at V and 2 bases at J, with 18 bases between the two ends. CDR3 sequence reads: CASSTYWDITNYGYTF. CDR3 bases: TGTGCCAGCAGTACCTATTGGGACATCACGAACTATGGCTACACCTTC.

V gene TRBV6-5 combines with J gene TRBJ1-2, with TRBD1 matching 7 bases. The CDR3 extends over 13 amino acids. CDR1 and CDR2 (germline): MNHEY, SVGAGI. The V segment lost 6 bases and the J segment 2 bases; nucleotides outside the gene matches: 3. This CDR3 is CASRVQGNYGYTF. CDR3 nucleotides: TGTGCCAGCAGAGTACAGGGGAACTATGGCTACACCTTC.

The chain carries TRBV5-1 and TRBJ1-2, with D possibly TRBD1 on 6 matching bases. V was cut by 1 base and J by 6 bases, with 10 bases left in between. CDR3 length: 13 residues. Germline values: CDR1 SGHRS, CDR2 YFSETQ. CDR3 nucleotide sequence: TGCGCCAGCAGCTTGTCAGGGGCCCATGGCTACACCTTC. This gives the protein CASSLSGAHGYTF.

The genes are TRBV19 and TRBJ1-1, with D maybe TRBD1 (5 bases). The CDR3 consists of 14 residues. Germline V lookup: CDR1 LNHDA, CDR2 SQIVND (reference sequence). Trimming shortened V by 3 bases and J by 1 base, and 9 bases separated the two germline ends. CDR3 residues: CASSIWTTNTEAFF. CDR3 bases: TGTGCCAGTAGTATTTGGACAACGAACACTGAAGCTTTCTTT.

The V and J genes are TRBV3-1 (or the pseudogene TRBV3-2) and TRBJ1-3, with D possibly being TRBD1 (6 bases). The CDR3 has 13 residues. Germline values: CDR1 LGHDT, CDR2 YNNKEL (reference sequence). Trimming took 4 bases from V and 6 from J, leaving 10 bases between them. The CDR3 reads CASSPRTENTIYF. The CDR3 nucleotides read TGTGCCAGCAGCCCTAGGACAGAAAACACCATATATTTT.

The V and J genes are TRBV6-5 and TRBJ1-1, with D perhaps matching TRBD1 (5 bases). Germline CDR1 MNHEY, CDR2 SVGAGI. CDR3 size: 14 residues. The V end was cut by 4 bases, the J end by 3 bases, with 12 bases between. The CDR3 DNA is TGTGCCAGCAGTTTACGGGGGGGTGACACTGAAGCTTTCTTT. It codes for CASSLRGGDTEAFF.

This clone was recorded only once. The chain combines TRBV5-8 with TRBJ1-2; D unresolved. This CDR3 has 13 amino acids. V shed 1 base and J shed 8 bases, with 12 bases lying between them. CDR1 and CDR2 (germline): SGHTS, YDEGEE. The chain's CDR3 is CASSLIRGSGYTF. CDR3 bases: TGTGCCAGCAGCTTGATCCGGGGTTCAGGCTACACCTTC.

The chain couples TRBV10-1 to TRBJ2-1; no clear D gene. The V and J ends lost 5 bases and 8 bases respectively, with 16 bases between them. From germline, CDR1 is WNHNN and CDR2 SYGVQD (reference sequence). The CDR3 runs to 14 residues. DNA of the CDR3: TGCGCCAGCAGTCCCAAGACTGGCGGCGATGAGCAGTTCTTC. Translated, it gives CASSPKTGGDEQFF.

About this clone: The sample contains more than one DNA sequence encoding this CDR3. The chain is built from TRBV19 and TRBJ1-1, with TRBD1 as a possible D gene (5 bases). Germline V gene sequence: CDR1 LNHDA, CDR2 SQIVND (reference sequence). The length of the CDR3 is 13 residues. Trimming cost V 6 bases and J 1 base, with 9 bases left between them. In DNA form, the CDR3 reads TGTGCCAGTAGCCTGACAGAGAACACTGAAGCTTTCTTT. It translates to CASSLTENTEAFF.

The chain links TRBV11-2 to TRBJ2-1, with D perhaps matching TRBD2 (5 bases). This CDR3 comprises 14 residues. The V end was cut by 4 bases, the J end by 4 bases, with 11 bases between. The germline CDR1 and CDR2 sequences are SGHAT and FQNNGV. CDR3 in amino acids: CASSSLTGYNEQFF. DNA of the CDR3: TGTGCCAGCAGCTCATTAACGGGGTACAATGAGCAGTTCTTC.

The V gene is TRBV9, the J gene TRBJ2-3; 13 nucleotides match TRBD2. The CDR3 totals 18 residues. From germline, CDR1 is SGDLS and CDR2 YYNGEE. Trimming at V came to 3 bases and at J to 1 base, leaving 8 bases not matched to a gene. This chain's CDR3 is CASSETSGGSTGTDTQYF. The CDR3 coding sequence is TGTGCCAGCAGCGAGACTAGCGGGGGGTCCACGGGCACAGATACGCAGTATTTT.

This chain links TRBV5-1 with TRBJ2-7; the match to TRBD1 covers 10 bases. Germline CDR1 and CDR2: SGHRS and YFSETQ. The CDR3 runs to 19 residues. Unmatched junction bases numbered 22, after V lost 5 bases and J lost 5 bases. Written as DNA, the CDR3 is TGCGCCAGCAGTCGCAAGGCGGGGTCAGGTGGACAGGGGGGTAACGAGCAGTACTTC. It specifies CASSRKAGSGGQGGNEQYF.

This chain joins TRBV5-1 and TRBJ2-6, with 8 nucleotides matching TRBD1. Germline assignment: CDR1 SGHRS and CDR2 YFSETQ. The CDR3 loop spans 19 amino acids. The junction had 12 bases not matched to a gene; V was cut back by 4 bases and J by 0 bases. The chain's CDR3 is CASSPAPRGPPSGANVLTF. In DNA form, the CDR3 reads TGCGCCAGCAGCCCTGCACCCAGGGGGCCCCCCTCTGGGGCCAACGTCCTGACTTTC. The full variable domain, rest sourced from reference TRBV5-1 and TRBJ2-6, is KAGVTQTPRYLIKTRGQQVTLSCSPISGHRSVSWYQQTPGQGLQFLFEYFSETQRNKGNFPGRFSGRQFSNSRSEMNVSTLELGDSALYLCASSPAPRGPPSGANVLTFGAGSRLTVL.

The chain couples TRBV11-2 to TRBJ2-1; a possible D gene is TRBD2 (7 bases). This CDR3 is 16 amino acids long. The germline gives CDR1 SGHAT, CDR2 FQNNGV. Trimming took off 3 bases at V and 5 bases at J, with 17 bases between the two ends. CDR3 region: CASSFPTGGEDNEQFF. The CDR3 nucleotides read TGTGCCAGCAGCTTCCCCACGGGGGGCGAAGACAATGAGCAGTTCTTC. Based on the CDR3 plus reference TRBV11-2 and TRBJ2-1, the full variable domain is EAGVAQSPRYKIIEKRQSVAFWCNPISGHATLYWYQQILGQGPKLLIQFQNNGVVDDSQLPKDRFSAERLKGVDSTLKIQPAKLEDSAVYLCASSFPTGGEDNEQFFGPGTRLTVL.

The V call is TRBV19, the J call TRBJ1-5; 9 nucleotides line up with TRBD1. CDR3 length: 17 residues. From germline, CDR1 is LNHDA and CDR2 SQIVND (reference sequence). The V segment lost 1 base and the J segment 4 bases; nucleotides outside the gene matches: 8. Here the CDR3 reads CASSIAQGAKRNQPQHF. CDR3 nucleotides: TGTGCCAGTAGTATAGCACAGGGGGCGAAGAGGAATCAGCCCCAGCATTTT.

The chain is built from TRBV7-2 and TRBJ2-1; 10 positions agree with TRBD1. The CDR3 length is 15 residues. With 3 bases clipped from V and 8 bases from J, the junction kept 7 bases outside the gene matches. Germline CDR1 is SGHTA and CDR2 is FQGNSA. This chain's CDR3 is CASSFGTGAFDEQFF. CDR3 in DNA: TGTGCCAGCAGCTTCGGGACAGGGGCGTTCGATGAGCAGTTCTTC. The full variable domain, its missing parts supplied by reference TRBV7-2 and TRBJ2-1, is GAGVSQSPSNKVTEKGKDVELRCDPISGHTALYWYRQSLGQGLEFLIYFQGNSAPDKSGLPSDRFSAERTGGSVSTLTIQRTQQEDSAVYLCASSFGTGAFDEQFFGPGTRLTVL.